This T cell receptor beta chain was sequenced in a study of cytomegalovirus exposure and HLA in healthy donors. V shed 5 bases and J shed 0 bases, with 4 bases lying between them. The germline CDR1 and CDR2 sequences are SGHTA and FQGTGA. The CDR3 covers 13 residues. Primers included in the PCR were 60 Vbeta and 13 Jbeta primers. Measured with immunoSEQ multiplex PCR; TCRdb has only the in-frame clones, and not every one. Its listing shows 25,000 to 35,000 clones. The sample consisted of PBMCs. The clonotype comes from a man aged 35 to 55 in good health and CMV-seronegative. The V and J genes are TRBV7-3 and TRBJ2-2; no clear D gene. The CDR3 DNA reads TGTGCCAGCAGCCCCACGAACACCGGGGAGCTGTTTTTT. It specifies CASSPTNTGELFF.